These 30 T cell receptor beta chains originate from one sample sequenced in a study of T cell responses to AZD1222 COVID-19 vaccine. Sequencing used immunoSEQ multiplex PCR; TCRdb keeps in-frame clones, though not all of them. The sample has some 110,000 clones, more than 70% seen once. The source was peripheral blood, collected on day 0 of AZD1222 vaccination. These receptors were obtained from an adult in good health.

The rearrangement uses TRBV30 and TRBJ2-3, with 13 bases lining up with TRBD2. V was pared by 0 bases and J by 6 bases, with 9 bases of the junction left unmatched. CDR3 length: 17 amino acids. CDR1 and CDR2 from the germline V gene are GTSNPN and SVGIG (reference sequence). CDR3 sequence: CAWSVRQGLAGRDTQYF. DNA for the CDR3: TGTGCCTGGAGTGTACGTCAGGGACTAGCGGGAAGGGATACGCAGTATTTT.

A single count supports this clone. This rearrangement joins TRBV10-3 to TRBJ2-5, with 13 bases lining up with TRBD2. Germline assignment: CDR1 ENHRY and CDR2 SYGVKD. J lost 9 bases, V lost 1 base, and 8 bases had no gene match. The CDR3 spans 16 residues. This chain's CDR3 is CAISEFTSGRAQAQYF. The CDR3 region has the DNA TGTGCCATCAGTGAGTTTACTAGCGGGAGGGCCCAGGCCCAGTACTTC.

The chain carries TRBV5-5 and TRBJ2-5; 16 bases match TRBD2. The germline V gene has CDR1 SGHKS and CDR2 YYEKEE (reference sequence). V lost 4 bases to trimming and J lost 2 bases; unmatched junction nucleotides: 5. There are 17 residues in the CDR3. CDR3 nucleotide sequence: TGTGCCAGCAGCCCCACGGGACTAGCGGGAGGGCAAGAGACCCAGTACTTC. Amino acids: CASSPTGLAGGQETQYF.

This chain uses TRBV10-3 with TRBJ2-7, with 8 bases fitting TRBD1. The germline V gene encodes CDR1 ENHRY and CDR2 SYGVKD. The length of the CDR3 is 14 residues. Trimming cost V 4 bases and J 2 bases; bases outside gene matches: 4. This chain's CDR3 is CAISGDRHAYEQYF. The CDR3 DNA follows: TGTGCCATCAGTGGGGACAGGCACGCCTACGAGCAGTACTTC.

About this clone itself: Other DNA sequences from this sample encode an identical CDR3 as well. The chain couples TRBV19 to TRBJ1-5, with 7 positions matching TRBD1. CDR1 LNHDA and CDR2 SQIVND come from the germline V gene (reference sequence). The CDR3 spans 15 residues. The trim removed 2 bases at V and 4 bases at J, leaving 5 bases unmatched. Written as DNA, the CDR3 is TGTGCCAGTAGTATAAACCGGGACAGAAATCAGCCCCAGCATTTT. As protein: CASSINRDRNQPQHF.

CDR3: CASSQTSWGDNEQFF. DNA for the CDR3: TGTGCCAGCAGCCAAACTAGCTGGGGGGACAATGAGCAGTTCTTC. V usage is TRBV3-1 (or the pseudogene TRBV3-2) and J usage is TRBJ2-1; D is perhaps TRBD2 (6 bases). This CDR3 has 15 amino acids. The V end lost 2 bases, the J end lost 5 bases, and 13 bases lay between the germline ends. CDR1 and CDR2 from the germline V gene are LGHDT and YNNKEL (reference sequence).

The rearrangement uses TRBV18 and TRBJ1-2; TRBD1 might be the D (6 bases). Germline V gene sequence: CDR1 KGHSH, CDR2 LQKENI. This CDR3 is built from 19 residues. Trimming pared 2 bases from V and 3 bases from J, leaving 25 bases between. CDR3: CASSPSLIVREGDHYGYTF. CDR3 DNA: TGTGCCAGCTCACCATCCCTGATCGTCCGGGAGGGGGACCACTATGGCTACACCTTC.

The count of this clone is one. V usage is TRBV24-1 and J usage is TRBJ2-5, with 7 bases that match TRBD1. The germline V gene has CDR1 KGHDR and CDR2 SFDVKD. With V trimmed by 5 bases and J by 5 bases, 13 bases remained unmatched. CDR3 size: 16 residues. CDR3 amino acids: CATSASLRQGRETQYF. CDR3 in DNA: TGTGCCACCAGTGCCTCATTACGACAGGGCCGGGAGACCCAGTACTTC.

The chain has TRBV5-1 and TRBJ2-1; 9 nucleotides agree with TRBD2. Germline CDR1 reads SGHRS; CDR2 reads YFSETQ. CDR3 length: 16 residues. J lost 5 bases, V lost 7 bases, and 13 bases had no gene match. For the CDR3, the DNA is TGCGCCAGCTCTCTTCTGAGCGGGAGGAACAACAATGAGCAGTTCTTC. Its protein product is CASSLLSGRNNNEQFF.

The V and J genes are TRBV28 and TRBJ2-1; weak D call: TRBD1 (5 bases). The V gene's germline CDR1 is MDHEN and CDR2 SYDVKM. This CDR3 region has 15 residues. Trimming removed 2 bases at V and 2 bases at J, with 10 bases between. Here the CDR3 DNA reads TGTGCCAGCAGTTTACCCGACAGCGCCTACAATGAGCAGTTCTTC. It codes for CASSLPDSAYNEQFF. The full variable domain, completed using reference TRBV28 and TRBJ2-1, is DVKVTQSSRYLVKRTGEKVFLECVQDMDHENMFWYRQDPGLGLRLIYFSYDVKMKEKGDIPEGYSVSREKKERFSLILESASTNQTSMYLCASSLPDSAYNEQFFGPGTRLTVL.

The count of this clone is one. The V gene is TRBV27, the J gene TRBJ2-1; TRBD2 matches at 15 bases. V shed 0 bases, J shed 3 bases, and the junction held 9 bases outside the gene matches. This CDR3 comprises 20 residues. Germline loops: CDR1 MNHEY, CDR2 SMNVEV (reference sequence). The CDR3 DNA follows: TGTGCCAGCAGTTTATCCCCTGGACTAGCGGGAGGGCCAGGCTACAATGAGCAGTTCTTC. Its translation is CASSLSPGLAGGPGYNEQFF.

V is TRBV24-1 and J is TRBJ1-5; maybe TRBD1 (5 bases). V lost 9 bases, J lost 4 bases, and 12 bases lay in between. The germline V gene encodes CDR1 KGHDR and CDR2 SFDVKD. The CDR3 contains 13 residues. The CDR3 loop is CATGQGENQPQHF. The CDR3, as DNA: TGTGCCACCGGGCAGGGTGAAAATCAGCCCCAGCATTTT.

The CDR3 is CASSLSSGQNTGELFF. Written as DNA, the CDR3 is TGTGCCAGCAGCCTTTCTAGCGGGCAGAACACCGGGGAGCTGTTTTTT. V gene TRBV4-2 combines with J gene TRBJ2-2; 8 positions agree with TRBD2. The CDR3 sequence is 16 residues long. Losses at the gene ends were 4 bases for V and 1 base for J; bases not matched to a gene: 5. The germline CDR1 and CDR2 sequences are LGHNA and YNFKEQ.

The chain couples TRBV25-1 to TRBJ2-1, with 8 bases that match TRBD2. V lost 4 bases, J lost 0 bases, and 8 bases stayed unmatched. The germline V gene has CDR1 MGHDK and CDR2 SYGVNS. The CDR3 is 17 amino acids. The CDR3 DNA reads as TGTGCCAGCAGTGGTCCTAGCGGGCCTCTCTCCTACAATGAGCAGTTCTTC. Protein product: CASSGPSGPLSYNEQFF.

The V and J genes are TRBV2 and TRBJ1-1; D possibly corresponds to TRBD1 (5 bases). There are 14 residues in the CDR3. Germline V gene sequence: CDR1 SNHLY, CDR2 FYNNEI. The V gene lost 7 bases and the J gene lost 2 bases, with 14 bases spanning the gap. The CDR3 bases are TGTGCCAGCAAACCACCTGGGGGAAACACTGAAGCTTTCTTT. Residues: CASKPPGGNTEAFF.

The chain links TRBV5-1 to TRBJ2-7; 10 positions agree with TRBD2. V shed 0 bases, J shed 3 bases, and the junction held 3 bases outside the gene matches. CDR1 SGHRS and CDR2 YFSETQ come from the germline V gene. CDR3 size: 15 residues. CDR3 sequence reads: CASSLASGSNYEQYF. The CDR3 DNA is TGCGCCAGCAGCTTGGCTAGCGGGAGTAACTACGAGCAGTACTTC.

This sequence joins TRBV6-5 and TRBJ2-1; no firm D call. The CDR3 contains 15 residues. Germline V lookup: CDR1 MNHEY, CDR2 SVGAGI. The V end was cut by 0 bases, the J end by 5 bases, with 11 bases between. The chain's CDR3 is CASSYSGRAHNEQFF. CDR3 in DNA: TGTGCCAGCAGTTACTCGGGCAGAGCCCACAATGAGCAGTTCTTC.

The CDR3 DNA sequence: TGTGCCAGTAGCCCCAGGACTAGAGAGGAGACCCAGTACTTC. Its protein product is CASSPRTREETQYF. The chain carries TRBV19 and TRBJ2-5, with 7 bases identical to TRBD2. The ends lost 6 bases at V and 5 bases at J; junction bases unmatched: 9. Germline assignment: CDR1 LNHDA and CDR2 SQIVND (reference sequence). The CDR3 totals 14 residues.

This chain connects TRBV5-4 to TRBJ2-1, with TRBD2 matching over 8 bases. The CDR3 runs 16 residues. The germline V gene has CDR1 SGHNT and CDR2 YYREEE (reference sequence). V was pared by 0 bases and J by 1 base, with 3 bases of the junction left unmatched. The DNA for the CDR3 is TGTGCCAGCAGCTTGGAACTAGCGGCATCCTACAATGAGCAGTTCTTC. Amino acids: CASSLELAASYNEQFF.

This clone occurred once. This chain connects TRBV6-5 to TRBJ1-6; no reliable D call. The V end was cut by 6 bases, the J end by 10 bases, with 13 bases between. The CDR3 is 13 amino acids. Germline loops: CDR1 MNHEY, CDR2 SVGAGI. CDR3 in amino acids: CASSPESGSPLHF. In nucleotides, the CDR3 is TGTGCCAGCAGCCCAGAAAGTGGGTCACCCCTCCACTTT.

The V gene is TRBV3-1 (or the pseudogene TRBV3-2), the J gene TRBJ1-2; D perhaps matches TRBD1 (6 bases). This CDR3 is 16 amino acids long. Trimming pared 3 bases from V and 5 bases from J, leaving 19 bases between. Germline V CDR1 and CDR2: LGHDT, YNNKEL (reference sequence). The CDR3 DNA reads as TGTGCCAGCAGCCACCCCCAGTGGGGGCGAAAATATGGCTACACCTTC. It is translated as CASSHPQWGRKYGYTF.

The chain joins TRBV3-1 (or the pseudogene TRBV3-2) to TRBJ2-1; tentatively, D is TRBD1 (7 bases). CDR3 length equals 16 residues. The V end lost 0 bases, the J end lost 7 bases, and 16 bases lay between the germline ends. Germline V CDR1 and CDR2: LGHDT, YNNKEL (reference sequence). CDR3 DNA: TGTGCCAGCAGCCAAGAAGGGGCAGGGGGGAGGAATGAGCAGTTCTTC. This encodes CASSQEGAGGRNEQFF.

This clone appeared a single time. The chain uses TRBV29-1 and TRBJ2-3, with D tentatively TRBD2 (6 bases). The germline V and J ends were trimmed by 7 bases and 2 bases, with 13 bases remaining between them. CDR1 and CDR2 (germline): SQVTM, ANQGSEA. The CDR3 length is 13 residues. Here the CDR3 DNA reads TGCAGCGGGAGGGACTCAAACACAGATACGCAGTATTTT. Its translation is CSGRDSNTDTQYF.

The chain carries TRBV7-2 and TRBJ2-1; no definite D call. V was clipped by 5 bases and J by 6 bases, with 20 bases between them. The CDR3 sequence is 16 residues long. Germline loops: CDR1 SGHTA, CDR2 FQGNSA. CDR3 coding DNA: TGTGCCAGCAGCCTCCGACAAGCGTCCACGATCAATGAGCAGTTCTTC. Its translation is CASSLRQASTINEQFF.

The chain employs TRBV7-3 and TRBJ2-2; D may be TRBD2 (6 bases). Trimming left V 2 bases short and J 8 bases short, with 12 bases between. There are 14 residues in the CDR3. Germline V gene data show CDR1 as SGHTA and CDR2 as FQGTGA. CDR3 in amino acids: CASSLGGMGGELFF. CDR3 coding DNA: TGTGCCAGCAGCTTAGGCGGGATGGGTGGGGAGCTGTTTTTT.

The genes are TRBV28 and TRBJ1-1, with a tentative D call TRBD1 (6 bases). Deletions cut 5 bases from V and 3 bases from J, with 10 bases between. This CDR3 comprises 13 residues. Germline lookup yields CDR1 MDHEN and CDR2 SYDVKM. This CDR3 is CASSPGQYTEAFF. DNA of the CDR3: TGTGCCAGCAGTCCCGGACAGTACACTGAAGCTTTCTTT.

The chain links TRBV28 to TRBJ1-2; the match to TRBD1 covers 10 bases. Germline CDR1 reads MDHEN; CDR2 reads SYDVKM. The CDR3 has 16 residues. The V and J ends lost 7 bases and 8 bases, in that order; junction bases with no gene match: 16. The CDR3 DNA sequence: TGTGCCAGCATGGCGGCTTACGAGACAGGGGGCTGGGGCTACACCTTC. Its protein product is CASMAAYETGGWGYTF.

The chain links TRBV13 to TRBJ2-7; D gene unclear. The germline V and J ends were trimmed by 0 bases and 5 bases, with 14 bases remaining between them. From germline, CDR1 is PRHDT and CDR2 FYEKMQ (reference sequence). The CDR3 is 15 amino acids. CDR3 in DNA: TGTGCCAGCAGCTTAGGGCAGGTGACGACCCACGAGCAGTACTTC. This encodes CASSLGQVTTHEQYF.

The chain links TRBV10-2 to TRBJ2-2, with 10 bases matching TRBD2. This CDR3 is 16 amino acids long. Germline assignment: CDR1 WSHSY and CDR2 SAAADI. V lost 6 bases and J lost 2; bases outside the gene matches: 6. Here the CDR3 DNA reads TGCGCCAGCAGCCCCCTAGCGGGAGCCAACACCGGGGAGCTGTTTTTT. It codes for CASSPLAGANTGELFF.

The chain carries TRBV7-3 and TRBJ2-1; no definite D call. This CDR3 has 16 amino acids. The germline CDR1 and CDR2 sequences are SGHTA and FQGTGA. Between the trimmed V and J ends, which lost 5 bases and 0 bases, there was a span of 14 bases. The CDR3 sequence: CASSTRPASSYNEQFF. CDR3 DNA sequence: TGTGCCAGCAGCACGAGACCAGCGAGCTCCTACAATGAGCAGTTCTTC. Variable domain in full (rest from reference TRBV7-3 and TRBJ2-1): GAGVSQTPSNKVTEKGKYVELRCDPISGHTALYWYRQSLGQGPEFLIYFQGTGAADDSGLPNDRFFAVRPEGSVSTLKIQRTERGDSAVYLCASSTRPASSYNEQFFGPGTRLTVL.